This is a list of T cell receptor beta chains from one sample in a study of early stage breast cancer tumors. Repertoires were generated with immunoSEQ multiplex PCR, while TCRdb's copy carries only in-frame clones and drops some. Of some 36,000 clones in the sample, around 70% were seen once. Sequencing was performed on blood. These receptors came from a person aged 55 to 70 with breast cancer. The CDR3 runs from the conserved cysteine through the conserved F or W. Fields, in order: CDR3 protein, CDR3 DNA, J gene, V gene, clone size, D gene. A D gene is named only where the DNA matches it firmly. Expanded clones are given a class, and other clones once, few, many or no size at all.

cdr3_aa: CASSLTGNYGYTF
cdr3_nt: TGTGCCAGCAGTTTGACAGGAAACTATGGCTACACCTTC
j_call: TRBJ1-2
v_call: TRBV28
clone_size: NA
d_call: NA

cdr3_aa: CASSLGDRGLYEQYF
cdr3_nt: TGTGCCAGCAGCTTGGGGGACAGGGGGCTCTACGAGCAGTACTTC
j_call: TRBJ2-7
v_call: TRBV5-6
clone_size: few
d_call: TRBD1

cdr3_aa: CASSWADREEYEQYF
cdr3_nt: TGCGCCAGCAGCTGGGCGGACAGGGAGGAATACGAGCAGTACTTC
j_call: TRBJ2-7
v_call: TRBV5-1
clone_size: NA
d_call: TRBD1

cdr3_aa: CASSLTTDTQYF
cdr3_nt: TGCGCCAGCAGCTTGACCACAGATACGCAGTATTTT
j_call: TRBJ2-3
v_call: TRBV5-1
clone_size: NA
d_call: NA

cdr3_aa: CASRGSGARGNEQFF
cdr3_nt: TGTGCCAGCAGAGGTTCGGGCGCGCGGGGCAATGAGCAGTTCTTC
j_call: TRBJ2-1
v_call: TRBV2
clone_size: NA
d_call: NA

cdr3_aa: CASSASGSSYEQYF
cdr3_nt: TGTGCCAGCAGTGCCTCCGGGAGCTCCTACGAGCAGTACTTC
j_call: TRBJ2-7
v_call: TRBV6-1
clone_size: few
d_call: NA

cdr3_aa: CASSKRRAREGQASRGYTF
cdr3_nt: TGTGCCAGCAGCAAAAGGAGAGCGCGAGAAGGACAGGCATCACGGGGCTACACCTTC
j_call: TRBJ1-2
v_call: TRBV21-1
clone_size: NA
d_call: NA

cdr3_aa: CASSRSPLAGGRETQYF
cdr3_nt: TGTGCCAGCAGCCGTTCCCCACTAGCGGGGGGCCGGGAGACCCAGTACTTC
j_call: TRBJ2-5
v_call: TRBV11-2
clone_size: NA
d_call: TRBD2

cdr3_aa: CASSLPNSPLHF
cdr3_nt: TGTGCCAGCAGTCTCCCCAATTCACCCCTCCACTTT
j_call: TRBJ1-6
v_call: TRBV5-5
clone_size: NA
d_call: NA

cdr3_aa: CAISVLAGGGETQYF
cdr3_nt: TGTGCCATCAGTGTCCTAGCGGGGGGCGGGGAGACCCAGTACTTC
j_call: TRBJ2-5
v_call: TRBV10-3
clone_size: NA
d_call: TRBD2

cdr3_aa: CASSQQGSFNQPQHF
cdr3_nt: TGTGCCAGCAGTCAACAGGGATCCTTCAATCAGCCCCAGCATTTT
j_call: TRBJ1-5
v_call: TRBV28
clone_size: once
d_call: NA

cdr3_aa: CASRQDMTREAFF
cdr3_nt: TGTGCCAGCAGACAAGACATGACGCGGGAAGCTTTCTTT
j_call: TRBJ1-1
v_call: TRBV6-6
clone_size: few
d_call: NA

cdr3_aa: CASTLDSNGRETQYF
cdr3_nt: TGTGCCAGCACCCTCGACTCAAACGGACGGGAGACCCAGTACTTC
j_call: TRBJ2-5
v_call: TRBV21-1
clone_size: few
d_call: NA

cdr3_aa: CASSLYPNQPQHF
cdr3_nt: TGTGCCAGCAGCTTATACCCAAATCAGCCCCAGCATTTT
j_call: TRBJ1-5
v_call: TRBV7-3
clone_size: NA
d_call: NA

cdr3_aa: CASSQSRNQPQHF
cdr3_nt: TGTGCCAGCAGCCAGAGTCGCAATCAGCCCCAGCATTTT
j_call: TRBJ1-5
v_call: TRBV7-8
clone_size: NA
d_call: NA

cdr3_aa: CATSRSSTGAFGAFF
cdr3_nt: TGTGCCACCAGCAGATCTTCGACAGGGGCGTTTGGAGCTTTCTTT
j_call: TRBJ1-1
v_call: TRBV15
clone_size: NA
d_call: TRBD1

cdr3_aa: CASSSGLAGGSTDTQYF
cdr3_nt: TGTGCCAGCAGTTCGGGACTAGCGGGGGGTAGCACAGATACGCAGTATTTT
j_call: TRBJ2-3
v_call: TRBV28
clone_size: NA
d_call: TRBD2

cdr3_aa: CASSRDPGELFF
cdr3_nt: TGTGCCAGTAGTAGGGACCCCGGGGAGCTGTTTTTT
j_call: TRBJ2-2
v_call: TRBV19
clone_size: NA
d_call: NA

cdr3_aa: CASRQGAFGYTF
cdr3_nt: TGTGCCAGCAGACAGGGGGCGTTTGGCTACACCTTC
j_call: TRBJ1-2
v_call: TRBV6-5
clone_size: NA
d_call: TRBD1

cdr3_aa: CASSFLTGKETQYF
cdr3_nt: TGTGCCAGCAGTTTTTTGACAGGGAAAGAGACCCAGTACTTC
j_call: TRBJ2-5
v_call: TRBV27
clone_size: NA
d_call: TRBD1

cdr3_aa: CASSAVYEQYF
cdr3_nt: TGTGCCAGCAGCGCGGTTTACGAGCAGTACTTC
j_call: TRBJ2-7
v_call: TRBV7-2
clone_size: NA
d_call: NA

cdr3_aa: CASSPERLAGGLEVDTQYF
cdr3_nt: TGTGCCAGCAGCCCAGAACGACTAGCGGGGGGGCTTGAAGTAGATACGCAGTATTTT
j_call: TRBJ2-3
v_call: TRBV9
clone_size: NA
d_call: TRBD2

cdr3_aa: CASSVDTGHSNYGYTF
cdr3_nt: TGTGCCAGCAGTGTTGATACAGGTCATTCTAACTATGGCTACACCTTC
j_call: TRBJ1-2
v_call: TRBV2
clone_size: NA
d_call: NA

cdr3_aa: CASSPNRASYNEQFF
cdr3_nt: TGTGCCAGCTCACCAAACAGGGCCTCCTACAATGAGCAGTTCTTC
j_call: TRBJ2-1
v_call: TRBV18
clone_size: NA
d_call: NA

cdr3_aa: CASSQVTVGRLAGIRPDTQYF
cdr3_nt: TGCGCCAGCAGCCAAGTAACGGTGGGTCGACTAGCGGGAATTCGCCCAGATACGCAGTATTTT
j_call: TRBJ2-3
v_call: TRBV4-1
clone_size: NA
d_call: TRBD2

cdr3_aa: CASSMTPQATNEKLFF
cdr3_nt: TGTGCCAGTAGTATGACCCCACAAGCAACTAATGAAAAACTGTTTTTT
j_call: TRBJ1-4
v_call: TRBV19
clone_size: NA
d_call: NA

cdr3_aa: CASARDRNQAKNIQYF
cdr3_nt: TGTGCCAGCGCCCGGGACAGGAACCAAGCCAAAAACATTCAGTACTTC
j_call: TRBJ2-4
v_call: TRBV2
clone_size: once
d_call: TRBD1

cdr3_aa: CASSLLGRDMNTEAFF
cdr3_nt: TGTGCCAGCAGTTTATTAGGCAGGGATATGAACACTGAAGCTTTCTTT
j_call: TRBJ1-1
v_call: TRBV28
clone_size: NA
d_call: NA

cdr3_aa: CASSTGGTGGINSPLHF
cdr3_nt: TGCGCCAGCAGCACCGGAGGAACGGGAGGGATTAATTCACCCCTCCACTTT
j_call: TRBJ1-6
v_call: TRBV5-1
clone_size: NA
d_call: NA

cdr3_aa: CASSQESEQGRGYTF
cdr3_nt: TGCGCCAGCAGCCAAGAGTCCGAGCAGGGTAGGGGCTACACCTTC
j_call: TRBJ1-2
v_call: TRBV4-1
clone_size: NA
d_call: NA

cdr3_aa: CASSIVQAYGYTF
cdr3_nt: TGTGCCAGTAGTATAGTTCAGGCGTATGGCTACACCTTC
j_call: TRBJ1-2
v_call: TRBV19
clone_size: NA
d_call: NA

cdr3_aa: CAWARQRASPLHF
cdr3_nt: TGTGCCTGGGCACGACAAAGGGCTTCACCCCTCCACTTT
j_call: TRBJ1-6
v_call: TRBV30
clone_size: NA
d_call: NA

cdr3_aa: CASSPRSGFNRGYTF
cdr3_nt: TGTGCCAGCAGCCCCAGATCCGGGTTCAATAGGGGCTACACCTTC
j_call: TRBJ1-2
v_call: TRBV16
clone_size: NA
d_call: NA

cdr3_aa: CASSEALGGSNEQFF
cdr3_nt: TGTGCCAGCAGTGAAGCGCTTGGGGGTAGCAATGAGCAGTTCTTC
j_call: TRBJ2-1
v_call: TRBV6-1
clone_size: NA
d_call: NA

cdr3_aa: CASSYSQGPYEQYF
cdr3_nt: TGTGCCAGCAGTTACTCGCAGGGGCCCTACGAGCAGTACTTC
j_call: TRBJ2-7
v_call: TRBV6-6
clone_size: once
d_call: NA

cdr3_aa: CASSLQSQGNQPQHF
cdr3_nt: TGTGCCAGCAGCTTACAATCCCAGGGGAATCAGCCCCAGCATTTT
j_call: TRBJ1-5
v_call: TRBV7-2
clone_size: NA
d_call: NA

cdr3_aa: CASSVDYSYNEQFF
cdr3_nt: TGTGCCAGCAGCGTGGACTACTCCTACAATGAGCAGTTCTTC
j_call: TRBJ2-1
v_call: TRBV5-4
clone_size: NA
d_call: NA

cdr3_aa: CAWNRPPSYEQYF
cdr3_nt: TGTGCCTGGAACAGGCCTCCCTCCTACGAGCAGTACTTC
j_call: TRBJ2-7
v_call: TRBV30
clone_size: once
d_call: NA

cdr3_aa: CASRGATPDTQYF
cdr3_nt: TGTGCCAGCCGGGGGGCTACCCCAGATACGCAGTATTTT
j_call: TRBJ2-3
v_call: TRBV6-1
clone_size: once
d_call: NA

cdr3_aa: CASSTGTRPKLNYGYTF
cdr3_nt: TGTGCCAGCAGTACCGGGACAAGACCCAAATTAAACTATGGCTACACCTTC
j_call: TRBJ1-2
v_call: TRBV9
clone_size: NA
d_call: NA

cdr3_aa: CASREDDRFSSQYF
cdr3_nt: TGTGCCAGTCGTGAGGACGACAGGTTTTCGTCCCAGTACTTC
j_call: TRBJ2-5
v_call: TRBV6-1
clone_size: NA
d_call: NA

cdr3_aa: CASSLTGSSTNEQFF
cdr3_nt: TGTGCCAGCAGCTTAACTGGGTCTAGCACAAATGAGCAGTTCTTC
j_call: TRBJ2-1
v_call: TRBV7-3
clone_size: NA
d_call: NA

cdr3_aa: CASASGTSSEKLFF
cdr3_nt: TGTGCCAGCGCGTCCGGGACATCTAGCGAAAAACTGTTTTTT
j_call: TRBJ1-4
v_call: TRBV6-1
clone_size: NA
d_call: NA

cdr3_aa: CSVGLAGGYEQYF
cdr3_nt: TGCAGCGTTGGACTGGCGGGGGGGTACGAGCAGTACTTC
j_call: TRBJ2-7
v_call: TRBV29-1
clone_size: NA
d_call: TRBD2

cdr3_aa: CASKINQETQYF
cdr3_nt: TGTGCCAGCAAGATCAACCAAGAGACCCAGTACTTC
j_call: TRBJ2-5
v_call: TRBV2
clone_size: NA
d_call: NA

cdr3_aa: CSVYIGGAIGEQFF
cdr3_nt: TGCAGCGTTTATATAGGGGGGGCGATCGGTGAGCAGTTCTTC
j_call: TRBJ2-1
v_call: TRBV29-1
clone_size: NA
d_call: NA

cdr3_aa: CASSSHGGALSGANVLTF
cdr3_nt: TGTGCCAGCAGCTCTCACGGGGGGGCCCTCTCTGGGGCCAACGTCCTGACTTTC
j_call: TRBJ2-6
v_call: TRBV21-1
clone_size: NA
d_call: NA

cdr3_aa: CASSLYPTDTQYF
cdr3_nt: TGTGCCAGCAGTTTATACCCAACAGATACGCAGTATTTT
j_call: TRBJ2-3
v_call: TRBV28
clone_size: NA
d_call: NA

cdr3_aa: CASSGQAYNEQFF
cdr3_nt: TGTGCCAGCAGTGGGCAGGCATACAATGAGCAGTTCTTC
j_call: TRBJ2-1
v_call: TRBV2
clone_size: NA
d_call: NA

cdr3_aa: CASSLGGNEQFF
cdr3_nt: TGCGCCAGCAGCTTGGGAGGGAATGAGCAGTTCTTC
j_call: TRBJ2-1
v_call: TRBV5-1
clone_size: NA
d_call: NA

cdr3_aa: CASNRQGGNTEAFF
cdr3_nt: TGTGCCAGCAATAGACAGGGGGGGAACACTGAAGCTTTCTTT
j_call: TRBJ1-1
v_call: TRBV2
clone_size: NA
d_call: TRBD1

cdr3_aa: CASSLSLALNTEAFF
cdr3_nt: TGTGCCAGCAGTTTATCGCTAGCGTTGAACACTGAAGCTTTCTTT
j_call: TRBJ1-1
v_call: TRBV28
clone_size: NA
d_call: NA

cdr3_aa: CASRFDRANTEAFF
cdr3_nt: TGTGCAAGTCGCTTTGACAGGGCTAACACTGAAGCTTTCTTT
j_call: TRBJ1-1
v_call: TRBV12-2
clone_size: NA
d_call: NA

cdr3_aa: CASSFSGLGNQPQHF
cdr3_nt: TGTGCCAGCAGCTTTTCGGGACTAGGCAATCAGCCCCAGCATTTT
j_call: TRBJ1-5
v_call: TRBV7-8
clone_size: NA
d_call: NA